This T cell receptor beta chain was sequenced during a study of blood T cell repertoires in COVID-19. Sequencing used immunoSEQ multiplex PCR; TCRdb keeps in-frame clones, though not all of them. The table records about 400,000 clones, 87% of them present only once. The CDR3 is made up of 11 amino acids. Germline V gene sequence: CDR1 SGHKS, CDR2 YYEKEE (reference sequence). Trimming removed 4 bases at V and 5 bases at J, with 6 bases between. This receptor was obtained from a woman aged 18-29 years with acute COVID-19. Sequencing was performed on PBMCs or T cells enriched from blood (not recorded which). The V and J genes are TRBV5-5 and TRBJ1-1; no firm D call. The CDR3 nucleotides read TGTGCCAGCAGCCAGGATACTGAAGCTTTCTTT. Amino acids: CASSQDTEAFF.